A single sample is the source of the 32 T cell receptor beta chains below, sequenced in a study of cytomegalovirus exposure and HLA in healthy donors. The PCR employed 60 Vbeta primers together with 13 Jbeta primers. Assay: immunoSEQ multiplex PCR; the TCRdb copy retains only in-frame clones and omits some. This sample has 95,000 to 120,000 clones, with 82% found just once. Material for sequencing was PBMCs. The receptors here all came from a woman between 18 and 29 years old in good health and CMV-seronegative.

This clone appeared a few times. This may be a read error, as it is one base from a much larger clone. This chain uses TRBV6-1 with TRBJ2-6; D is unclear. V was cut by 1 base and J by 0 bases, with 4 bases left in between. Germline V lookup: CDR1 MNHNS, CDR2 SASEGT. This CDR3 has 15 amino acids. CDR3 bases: TGTGCCAGCAGTGAAGTGAGCTCTGGGGCCAACGTCCTGACTTTC. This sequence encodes CASSEVSSGANVLTF.

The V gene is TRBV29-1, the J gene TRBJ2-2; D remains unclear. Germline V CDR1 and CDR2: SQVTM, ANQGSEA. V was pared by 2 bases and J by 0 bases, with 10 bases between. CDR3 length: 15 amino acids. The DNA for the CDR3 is TGCAGCGTTGAATTAGGCGACTCGAACACCGGGGAGCTGTTTTTT. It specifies CSVELGDSNTGELFF.

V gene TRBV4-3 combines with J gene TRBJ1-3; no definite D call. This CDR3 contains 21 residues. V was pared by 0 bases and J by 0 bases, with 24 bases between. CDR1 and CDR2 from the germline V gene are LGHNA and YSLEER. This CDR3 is CASSQDRRSGKPQSSGNTIYF. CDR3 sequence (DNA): TGCGCCAGCAGCCAAGATCGCCGGAGTGGAAAACCGCAGAGCTCTGGAAACACCATATATTTT.

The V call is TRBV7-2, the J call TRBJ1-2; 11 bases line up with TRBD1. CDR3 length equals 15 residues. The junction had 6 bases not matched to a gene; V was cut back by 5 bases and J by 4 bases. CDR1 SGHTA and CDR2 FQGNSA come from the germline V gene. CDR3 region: CASSHGDRGSYGYTF. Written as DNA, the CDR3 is TGTGCCAGCAGCCACGGGGACAGGGGGTCCTATGGCTACACCTTC.

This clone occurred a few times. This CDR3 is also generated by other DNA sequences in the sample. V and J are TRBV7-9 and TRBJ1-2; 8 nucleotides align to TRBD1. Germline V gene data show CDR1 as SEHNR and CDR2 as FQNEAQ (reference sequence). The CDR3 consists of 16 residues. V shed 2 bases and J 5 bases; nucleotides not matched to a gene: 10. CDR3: CASSLNGDRGLYGYTF. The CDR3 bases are TGTGCCAGCAGCTTAAATGGAGACAGGGGTTTGTATGGCTACACCTTC.

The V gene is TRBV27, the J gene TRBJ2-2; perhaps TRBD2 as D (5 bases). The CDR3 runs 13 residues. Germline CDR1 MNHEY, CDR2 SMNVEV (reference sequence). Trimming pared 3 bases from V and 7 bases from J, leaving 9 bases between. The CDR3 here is CASSFGGVGELFF. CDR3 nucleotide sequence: TGTGCCAGCAGTTTCGGAGGAGTCGGGGAGCTGTTTTTT.

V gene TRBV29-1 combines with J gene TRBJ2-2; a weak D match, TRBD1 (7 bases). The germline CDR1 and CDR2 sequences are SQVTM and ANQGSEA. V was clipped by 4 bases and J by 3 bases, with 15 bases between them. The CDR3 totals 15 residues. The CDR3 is CSVGAGQRDTGELFF. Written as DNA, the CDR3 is TGCAGCGTTGGTGCGGGACAGAGGGACACCGGGGAGCTGTTTTTT.

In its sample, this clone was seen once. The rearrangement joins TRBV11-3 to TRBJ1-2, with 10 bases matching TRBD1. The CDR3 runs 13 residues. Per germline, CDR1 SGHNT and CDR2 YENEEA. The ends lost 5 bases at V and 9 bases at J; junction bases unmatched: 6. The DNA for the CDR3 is TGTGCCAGCAGCCCCGGGACAGGGGCCCGCTACACCTTC. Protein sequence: CASSPGTGARYTF.

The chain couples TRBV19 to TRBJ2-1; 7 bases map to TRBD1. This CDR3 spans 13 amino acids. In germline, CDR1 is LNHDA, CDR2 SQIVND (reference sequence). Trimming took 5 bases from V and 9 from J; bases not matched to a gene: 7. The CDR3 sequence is CASSSQGVGEQFF. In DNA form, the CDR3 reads TGTGCCAGTAGTTCGCAGGGGGTGGGTGAGCAGTTCTTC.

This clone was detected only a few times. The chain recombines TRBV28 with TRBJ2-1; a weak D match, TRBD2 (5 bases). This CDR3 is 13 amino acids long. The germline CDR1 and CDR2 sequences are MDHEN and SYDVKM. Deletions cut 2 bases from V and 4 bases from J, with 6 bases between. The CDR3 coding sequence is TGTGCCAGCAGTTTACTAGCTTACAATGAGCAGTTCTTC. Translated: CASSLLAYNEQFF.

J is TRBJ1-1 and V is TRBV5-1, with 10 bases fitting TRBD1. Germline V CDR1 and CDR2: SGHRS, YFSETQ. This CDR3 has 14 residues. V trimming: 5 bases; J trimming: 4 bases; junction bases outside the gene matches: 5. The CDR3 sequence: CASSPWTGGTEAFF. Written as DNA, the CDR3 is TGCGCCAGCAGTCCCTGGACAGGGGGCACTGAAGCTTTCTTT. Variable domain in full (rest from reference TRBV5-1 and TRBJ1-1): KAGVTQTPRYLIKTRGQQVTLSCSPISGHRSVSWYQQTPGQGLQFLFEYFSETQRNKGNFPGRFSGRQFSNSRSEMNVSTLELGDSALYLCASSPWTGGTEAFFGQGTRLTVV.

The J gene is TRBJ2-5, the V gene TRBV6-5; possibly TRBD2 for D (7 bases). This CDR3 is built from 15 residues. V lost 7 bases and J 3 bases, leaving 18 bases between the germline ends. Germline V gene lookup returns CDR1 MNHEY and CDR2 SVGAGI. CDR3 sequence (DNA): TGTGCCAGCACTGGGGGGGGCGCGGGGAAAGAGACCCAGTACTTC. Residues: CASTGGGAGKETQYF.

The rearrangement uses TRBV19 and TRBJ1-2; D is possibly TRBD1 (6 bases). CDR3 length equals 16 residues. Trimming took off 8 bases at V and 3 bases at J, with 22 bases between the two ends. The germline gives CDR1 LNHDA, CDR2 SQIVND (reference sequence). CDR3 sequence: CASGPQTQGSDYGYTF. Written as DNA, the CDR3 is TGTGCCAGTGGCCCGCAAACACAGGGTTCGGACTATGGCTACACCTTC.

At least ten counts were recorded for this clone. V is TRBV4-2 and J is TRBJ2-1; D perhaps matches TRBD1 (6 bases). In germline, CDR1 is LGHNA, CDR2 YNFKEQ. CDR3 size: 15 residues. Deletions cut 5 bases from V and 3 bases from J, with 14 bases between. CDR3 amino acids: CASSEKRDNYNEQFF. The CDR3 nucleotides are TGTGCCAGCAGCGAAAAGAGGGACAACTACAATGAGCAGTTCTTC.

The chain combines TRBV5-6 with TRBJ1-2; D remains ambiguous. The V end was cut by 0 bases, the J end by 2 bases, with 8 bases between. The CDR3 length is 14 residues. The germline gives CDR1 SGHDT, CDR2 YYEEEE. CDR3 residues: CASSLDAANYGYTF. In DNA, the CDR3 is TGTGCCAGCAGCTTGGATGCGGCGAACTATGGCTACACCTTC.

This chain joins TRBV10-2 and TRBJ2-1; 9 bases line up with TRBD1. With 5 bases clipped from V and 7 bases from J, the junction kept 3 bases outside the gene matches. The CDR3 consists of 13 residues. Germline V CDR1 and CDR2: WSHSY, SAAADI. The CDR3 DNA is TGCGCCAGCAGTTCCGGGACAGGGAATGAGCAGTTCTTC. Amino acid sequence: CASSSGTGNEQFF.

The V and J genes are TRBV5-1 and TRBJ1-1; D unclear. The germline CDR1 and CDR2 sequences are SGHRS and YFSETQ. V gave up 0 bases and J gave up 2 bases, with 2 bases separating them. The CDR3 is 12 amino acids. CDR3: CASSLANTEAFF. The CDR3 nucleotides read TGCGCCAGCAGCTTGGCAAACACTGAAGCTTTCTTT.

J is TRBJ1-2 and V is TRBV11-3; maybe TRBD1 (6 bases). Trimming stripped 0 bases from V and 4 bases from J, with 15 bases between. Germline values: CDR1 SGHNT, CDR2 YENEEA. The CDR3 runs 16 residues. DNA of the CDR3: TGTGCCAGCAGCTTAGAGGGGGCGATCTTTGGCTATGGCTACACCTTC. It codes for CASSLEGAIFGYGYTF.

Here the CDR3 DNA reads TGCGCCAGCAGGCTAGCGGGAGTCTCCTACAATGAGCAGTTCTTC. Translated, it gives CASRLAGVSYNEQFF. The V and J genes are TRBV5-1 and TRBJ2-1, with 10 bases identical to TRBD2. Losses at the gene ends were 5 bases for V and 0 bases for J; bases not matched to a gene: 2. CDR3 length: 15 residues. From germline, CDR1 is SGHRS and CDR2 YFSETQ.

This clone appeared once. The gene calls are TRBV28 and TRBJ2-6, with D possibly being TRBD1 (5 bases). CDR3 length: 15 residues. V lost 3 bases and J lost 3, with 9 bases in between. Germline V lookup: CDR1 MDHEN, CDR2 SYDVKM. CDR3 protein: CASSFWGSGANVLTF. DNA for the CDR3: TGTGCCAGCAGTTTTTGGGGCAGTGGGGCCAACGTCCTGACTTTC.

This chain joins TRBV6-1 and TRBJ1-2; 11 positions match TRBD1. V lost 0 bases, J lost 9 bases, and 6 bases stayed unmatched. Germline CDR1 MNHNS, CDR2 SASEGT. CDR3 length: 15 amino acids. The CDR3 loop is CASSEAGTGGRSYTF. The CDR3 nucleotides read TGTGCCAGCAGTGAAGCCGGGACAGGGGGTAGGAGCTACACCTTC.

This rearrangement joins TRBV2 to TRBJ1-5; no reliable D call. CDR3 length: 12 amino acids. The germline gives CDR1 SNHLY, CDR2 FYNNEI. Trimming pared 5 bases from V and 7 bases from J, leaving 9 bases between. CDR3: CASSPPGQPQHF. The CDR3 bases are TGTGCCAGCAGTCCCCCGGGGCAGCCCCAGCATTTT.

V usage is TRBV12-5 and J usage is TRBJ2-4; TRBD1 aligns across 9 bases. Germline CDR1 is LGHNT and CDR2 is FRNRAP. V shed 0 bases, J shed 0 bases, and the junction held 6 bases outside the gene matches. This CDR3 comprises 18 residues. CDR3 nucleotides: TGTGCTAGTGGTTTGGTAATTACAGGGGGCGCAGCCAAAAACATTCAGTACTTC. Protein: CASGLVITGGAAKNIQYF.

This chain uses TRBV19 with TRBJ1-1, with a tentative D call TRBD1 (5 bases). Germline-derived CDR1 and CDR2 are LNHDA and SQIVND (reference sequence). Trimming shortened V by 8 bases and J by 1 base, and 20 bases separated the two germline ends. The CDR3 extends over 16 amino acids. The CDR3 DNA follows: TGTGCCAGTGGGGGGACCATGGGACGGACGAACACTGAAGCTTTCTTT. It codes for CASGGTMGRTNTEAFF.

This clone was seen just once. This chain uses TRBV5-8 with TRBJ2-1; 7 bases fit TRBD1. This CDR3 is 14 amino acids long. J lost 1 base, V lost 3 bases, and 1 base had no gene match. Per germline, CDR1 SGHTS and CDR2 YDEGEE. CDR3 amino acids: CASSWGQSYNEQFF. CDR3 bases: TGTGCCAGCAGCTGGGGACAGTCCTACAATGAGCAGTTCTTC.

The CDR3 nucleotides are TGTGCTAGTGGTTTTGGGGGCGCCCCTCAAGAGACCCAGTACTTC. Translated, it gives CASGFGGAPQETQYF. The chain carries TRBV12-5 and TRBJ2-5; D may be TRBD1 (6 bases). The CDR3 extends over 15 amino acids. The germline V gene has CDR1 LGHNT and CDR2 FRNRAP. V lost 3 bases and J 2 bases, leaving 13 bases between the germline ends. The full variable domain, rest sourced from reference TRBV12-5 and TRBJ2-5, is DARVTQTPRHKVTEMGQEVTMRCQPILGHNTVFWYRQTMMQGLELLAYFRNRAPLDDSGMPKDRFSAEMPDATLATLKIQPSEPRDSAVYFCASGFGGAPQETQYFGPGTRLLVL.

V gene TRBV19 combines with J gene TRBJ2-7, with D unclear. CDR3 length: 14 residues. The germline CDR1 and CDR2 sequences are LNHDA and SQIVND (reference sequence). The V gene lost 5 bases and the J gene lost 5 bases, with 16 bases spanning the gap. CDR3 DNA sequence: TGTGCCAGTAGTCCCCGACCGGAGTGGAACGAGCAGTACGTC. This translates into CASSPRPEWNEQYV.

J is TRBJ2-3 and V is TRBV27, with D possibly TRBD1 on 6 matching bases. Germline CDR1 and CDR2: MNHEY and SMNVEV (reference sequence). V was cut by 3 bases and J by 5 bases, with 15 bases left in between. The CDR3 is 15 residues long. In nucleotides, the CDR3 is TGTGCCAGCAGTTTGGGTCAGGGGCTTAGAGATACGCAGTATTTT. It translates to CASSLGQGLRDTQYF.

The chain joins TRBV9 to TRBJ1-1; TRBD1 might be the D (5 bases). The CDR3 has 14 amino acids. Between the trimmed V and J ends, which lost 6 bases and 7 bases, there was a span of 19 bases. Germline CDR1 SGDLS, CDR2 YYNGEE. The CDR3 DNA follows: TGTGCCAGCAACGCCGGTCCGGACACCCTTGAAGCTTTCTTT. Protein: CASNAGPDTLEAFF.

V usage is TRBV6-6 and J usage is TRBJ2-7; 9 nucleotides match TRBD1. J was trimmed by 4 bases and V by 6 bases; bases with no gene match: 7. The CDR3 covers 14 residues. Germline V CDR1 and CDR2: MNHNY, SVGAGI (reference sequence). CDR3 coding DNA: TGTGCCAGCAGCTCTCTGGACAGGGGTTACGAGCAGTACTTC. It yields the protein CASSSLDRGYEQYF.

The CDR3 reads CASSTGQGNEKLFF. The CDR3 DNA follows: TGTGCCAGTAGTACAGGACAGGGGAATGAAAAACTGTTTTTT. The V and J genes are TRBV19 and TRBJ1-4; 9 nucleotides align to TRBD1. V lost 4 bases, J lost 5 bases, and 2 bases stayed unmatched. Germline V gene data show CDR1 as LNHDA and CDR2 as SQIVND (reference sequence). The length of the CDR3 is 14 residues.

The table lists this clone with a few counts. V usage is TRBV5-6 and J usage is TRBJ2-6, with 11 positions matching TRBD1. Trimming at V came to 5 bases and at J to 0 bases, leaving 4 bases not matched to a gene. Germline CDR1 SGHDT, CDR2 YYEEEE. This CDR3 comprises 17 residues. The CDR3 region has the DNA TGTGCCAGCAGAACCGGGACAGGGGGCTCTGGGGCCAACGTCCTGACTTTC. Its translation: CASRTGTGGSGANVLTF.